This T cell receptor (beta chain) is from a study of regulatory T cells in long-lasting Graves disease. Study at large: Recently diagnosed Graves' patients had received antithyroid drugs for under 3 months.

This sample's time point: newly diagnosed GD, antithyroid drugs for less than 3 months. Generation of the TCR library employed RNA extracted from PBMCs. TCR beta libraries were built with iRepertoire HTBI primers and Arm-PCR of CDR3 regions. TCRdb processed the multiplex PCR reads anew with MiXCR; each CDR3 protein has one entry. The top ten clones hold approximately 20% of a sample with approximately 350,000 distinct CDR3 sequences, about 10% of them seen once. This clonotype has ten or more counts. These data are also associated with another study on T cells in Graves' hyperthyroidism and ophthalmopathy. From that report: The TCR CDR3 was amplified in a first-round RT-PCR using the HTBI primer set.

This specimen consisted of peripheral blood mononuclear cells (PBMCs), obtained at new diagnosis, from a patient treated with antithyroid drugs. The receptor comes from a woman aged 18 to 35 with Graves disease.

The CDR3 loop is CASSILSSSVYNEQFF. The CDR3 nucleotides are TGTGCCAGTAGTATTCTGTCCAGCAGTGTTTACAATGAGCAGTTCTTC. The genes are TRBV19 and TRBJ2-1; D ambiguous. Germline V gene data show CDR1 as LNHDA and CDR2 as SQIVND (reference sequence). Trimming shortened V by 3 bases and J by 4 bases, and 16 bases separated the two germline ends. CDR3 length equals 16 residues.